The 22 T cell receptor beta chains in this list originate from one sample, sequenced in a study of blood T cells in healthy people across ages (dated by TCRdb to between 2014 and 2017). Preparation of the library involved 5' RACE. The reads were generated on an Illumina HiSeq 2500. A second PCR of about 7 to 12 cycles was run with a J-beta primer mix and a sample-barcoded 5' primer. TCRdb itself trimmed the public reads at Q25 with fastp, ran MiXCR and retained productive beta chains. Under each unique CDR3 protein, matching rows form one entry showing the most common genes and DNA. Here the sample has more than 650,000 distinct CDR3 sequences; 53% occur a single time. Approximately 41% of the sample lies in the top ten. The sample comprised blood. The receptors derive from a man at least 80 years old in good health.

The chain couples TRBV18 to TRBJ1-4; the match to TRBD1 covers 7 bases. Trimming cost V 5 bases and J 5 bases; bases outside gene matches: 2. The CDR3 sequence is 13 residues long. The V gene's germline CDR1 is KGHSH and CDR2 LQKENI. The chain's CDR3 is CASSEGQNEKLFF. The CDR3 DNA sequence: TGTGCCAGCTCAGAGGGACAGAATGAAAAACTGTTTTTT.

The CDR3 loop reads CATSPPGGRSDTQYF. The CDR3 bases are TGTGCCACCAGCCCCCCGGGGGGCAGGTCAGATACGCAGTATTTT. The rearrangement uses TRBV15 and TRBJ2-3; TRBD2 might be the D (7 bases). The germline V gene encodes CDR1 LNHNV and CDR2 YYDKDF (reference sequence). Trimming removed 5 bases at V and 4 bases at J, with 16 bases between. The CDR3 length is 15 residues.

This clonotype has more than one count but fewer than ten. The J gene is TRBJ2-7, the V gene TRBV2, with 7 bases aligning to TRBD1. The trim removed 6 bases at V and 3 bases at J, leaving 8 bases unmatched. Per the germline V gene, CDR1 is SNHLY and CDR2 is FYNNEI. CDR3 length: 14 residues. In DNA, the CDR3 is TGTGCCAGCAGCACAGGGGCGTTAAACTACGAGCAGTACTTC. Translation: CASSTGALNYEQYF.

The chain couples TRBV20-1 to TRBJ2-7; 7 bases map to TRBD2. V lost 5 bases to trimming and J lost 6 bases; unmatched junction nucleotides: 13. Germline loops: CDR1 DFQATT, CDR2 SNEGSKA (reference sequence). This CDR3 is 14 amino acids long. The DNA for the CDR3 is TGCAGTGCTGCCCAAAAGGCTTTAGCGGGCGAGCAGTACTTC. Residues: CSAAQKALAGEQYF.

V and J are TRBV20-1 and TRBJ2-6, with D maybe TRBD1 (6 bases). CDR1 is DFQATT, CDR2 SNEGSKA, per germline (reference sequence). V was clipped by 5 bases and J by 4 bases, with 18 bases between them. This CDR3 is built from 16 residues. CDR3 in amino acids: CSASLGGRTGANVLTF. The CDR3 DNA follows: TGCAGTGCTTCGTTAGGGGGTCGTACCGGGGCCAACGTCCTGACTTTC.

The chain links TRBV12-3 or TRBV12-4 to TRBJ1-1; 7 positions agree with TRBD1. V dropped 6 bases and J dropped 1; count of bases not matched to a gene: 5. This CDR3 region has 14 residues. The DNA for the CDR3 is TGTGCCAGCAGGCCGGGACAGACGAACACTGAAGCTTTCTTT. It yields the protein CASRPGQTNTEAFF.

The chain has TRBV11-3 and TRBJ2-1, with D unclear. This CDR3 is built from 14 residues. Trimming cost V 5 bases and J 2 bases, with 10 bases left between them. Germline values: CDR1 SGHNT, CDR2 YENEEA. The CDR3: CASSPAAAYNEQFF. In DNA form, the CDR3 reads TGTGCCAGCAGCCCAGCCGCGGCCTACAATGAGCAGTTCTTC.

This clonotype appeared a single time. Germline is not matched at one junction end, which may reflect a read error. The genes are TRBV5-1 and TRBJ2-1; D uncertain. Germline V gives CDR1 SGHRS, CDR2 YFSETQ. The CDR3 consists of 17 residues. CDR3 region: CASSAIVGTSSHNEQFF. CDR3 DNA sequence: TGCGCCAGCAGCGCCATCGTGGGAACGAGCTCCCACAATGAGCAGTTCTTC. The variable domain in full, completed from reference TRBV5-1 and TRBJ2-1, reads KAGVTQTPRYLIKTRGQQVTLSCSPISGHRSVSWYQQTPGQGLQFLFEYFSETQRNKGNFPGRFSGRQFSNSRSEMNVSTLELGDSALYLCASSAIVGTSSHNEQFFGPGTRLTVL.

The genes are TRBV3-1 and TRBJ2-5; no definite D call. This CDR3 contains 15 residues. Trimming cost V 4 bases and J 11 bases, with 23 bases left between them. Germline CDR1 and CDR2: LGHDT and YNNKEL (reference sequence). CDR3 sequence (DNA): TGTGCCAGCAGCCCCTCTGTTGGGCCCTACAATGAGCAGTACTTC. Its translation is CASSPSVGPYNEQYF.

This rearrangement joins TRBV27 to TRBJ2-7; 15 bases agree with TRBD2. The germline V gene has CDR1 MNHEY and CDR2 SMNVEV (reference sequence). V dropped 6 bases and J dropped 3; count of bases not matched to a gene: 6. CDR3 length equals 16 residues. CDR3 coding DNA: TGTGCCAGCAGGGGGACTAGCGGGAGGAACCTCTACGAGCAGTACTTC. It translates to CASRGTSGRNLYEQYF.

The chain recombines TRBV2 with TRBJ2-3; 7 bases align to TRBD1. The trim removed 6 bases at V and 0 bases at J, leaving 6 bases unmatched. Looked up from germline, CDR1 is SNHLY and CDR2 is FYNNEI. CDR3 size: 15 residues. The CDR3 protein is CASSVTGVSTDTQYF. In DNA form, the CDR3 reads TGTGCCAGCAGCGTTACAGGGGTGAGCACAGATACGCAGTATTTT.

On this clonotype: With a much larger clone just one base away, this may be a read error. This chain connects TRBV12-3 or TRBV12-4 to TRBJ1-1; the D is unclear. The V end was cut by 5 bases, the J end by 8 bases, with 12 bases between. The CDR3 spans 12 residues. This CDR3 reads CASSPASGEAFF. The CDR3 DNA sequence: TGTGCCAGCAGTCCGGCATCGGGGGAAGCTTTCTTT.

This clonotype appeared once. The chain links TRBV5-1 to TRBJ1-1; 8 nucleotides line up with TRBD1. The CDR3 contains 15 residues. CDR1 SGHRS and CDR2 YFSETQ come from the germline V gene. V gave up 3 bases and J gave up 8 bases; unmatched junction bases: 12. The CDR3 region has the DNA TGCGCCAGCAGCTCGGACAGGGCCGAAGGGAGCGAAGCTTTCTTT. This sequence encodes CASSSDRAEGSEAFF.

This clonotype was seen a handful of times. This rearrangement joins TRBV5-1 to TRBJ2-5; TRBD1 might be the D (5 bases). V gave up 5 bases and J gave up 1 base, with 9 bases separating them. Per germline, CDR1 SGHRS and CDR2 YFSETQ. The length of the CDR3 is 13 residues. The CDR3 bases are TGCGCCAGCAGGAAGACAGCCCAAGAGACCCAGTACTTC. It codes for CASRKTAQETQYF.

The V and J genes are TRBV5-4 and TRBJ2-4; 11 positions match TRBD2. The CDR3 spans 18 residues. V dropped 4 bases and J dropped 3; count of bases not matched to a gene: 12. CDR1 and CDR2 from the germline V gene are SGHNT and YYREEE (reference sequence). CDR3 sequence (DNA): TGTGCCAGCAGCGCCATAGCGGGAGGGGGGCAGGGCAAAAACATTCAGTACTTC. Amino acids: CASSAIAGGGQGKNIQYF.

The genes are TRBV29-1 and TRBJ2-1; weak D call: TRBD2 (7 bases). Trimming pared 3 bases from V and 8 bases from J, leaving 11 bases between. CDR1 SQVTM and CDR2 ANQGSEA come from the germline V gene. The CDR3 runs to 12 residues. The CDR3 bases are TGCAGCGTTGACGCGGGGGCCGATGAGCAGTTCTTC. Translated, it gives CSVDAGADEQFF.

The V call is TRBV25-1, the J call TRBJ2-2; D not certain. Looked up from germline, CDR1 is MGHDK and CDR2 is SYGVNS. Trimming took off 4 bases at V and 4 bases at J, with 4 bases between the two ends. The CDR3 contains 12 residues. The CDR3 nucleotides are TGTGCCAGCAGTGTGAGCACCGGGGAGCTGTTTTTT. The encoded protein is CASSVSTGELFF.

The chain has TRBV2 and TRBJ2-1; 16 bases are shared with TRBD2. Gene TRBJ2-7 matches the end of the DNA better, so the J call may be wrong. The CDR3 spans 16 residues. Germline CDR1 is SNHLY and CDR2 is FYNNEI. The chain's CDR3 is CAITQGLAGGSNEQYF. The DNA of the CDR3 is TGTGCCATTACCCAGGGACTAGCGGGAGGGAGCAATGAGCAGTACTTC.

The CDR3 bases are TGTGCCAGCAGCGTAGCCCCAGGGACGGTTTCTGGAAACACCATATATTTT. It codes for CASSVAPGTVSGNTIYF. The chain uses TRBV9 and TRBJ1-3; weak D call: TRBD1 (5 bases). The CDR3 is 17 residues long. Germline CDR1 and CDR2: SGDLS and YYNGEE. V lost 0 bases, J lost 1 base, and 14 bases lay in between.

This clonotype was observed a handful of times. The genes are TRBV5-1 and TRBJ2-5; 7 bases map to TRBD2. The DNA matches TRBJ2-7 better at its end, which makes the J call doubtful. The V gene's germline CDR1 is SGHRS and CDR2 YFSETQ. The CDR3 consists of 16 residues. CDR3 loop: CASSLAWASGSYEQYF. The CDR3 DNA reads TGCGCCAGCAGCTTGGCCTGGGCTAGCGGCAGCTACGAGCAGTACTTC.

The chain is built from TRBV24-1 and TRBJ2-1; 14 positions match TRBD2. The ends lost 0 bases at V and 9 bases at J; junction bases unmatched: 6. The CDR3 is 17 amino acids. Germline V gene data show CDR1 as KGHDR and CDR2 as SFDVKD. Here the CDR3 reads CATSDLPGLAGGREQFF. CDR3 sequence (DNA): TGTGCCACCAGTGATTTGCCCGGACTAGCGGGAGGCCGTGAGCAGTTCTTC.

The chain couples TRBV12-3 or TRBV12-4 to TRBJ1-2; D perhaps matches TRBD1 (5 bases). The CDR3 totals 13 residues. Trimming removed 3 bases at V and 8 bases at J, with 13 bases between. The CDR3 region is CASSLTRDGGYTF. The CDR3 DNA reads TGTGCCAGCAGTTTGACCCGGGACGGCGGCTACACCTTC.